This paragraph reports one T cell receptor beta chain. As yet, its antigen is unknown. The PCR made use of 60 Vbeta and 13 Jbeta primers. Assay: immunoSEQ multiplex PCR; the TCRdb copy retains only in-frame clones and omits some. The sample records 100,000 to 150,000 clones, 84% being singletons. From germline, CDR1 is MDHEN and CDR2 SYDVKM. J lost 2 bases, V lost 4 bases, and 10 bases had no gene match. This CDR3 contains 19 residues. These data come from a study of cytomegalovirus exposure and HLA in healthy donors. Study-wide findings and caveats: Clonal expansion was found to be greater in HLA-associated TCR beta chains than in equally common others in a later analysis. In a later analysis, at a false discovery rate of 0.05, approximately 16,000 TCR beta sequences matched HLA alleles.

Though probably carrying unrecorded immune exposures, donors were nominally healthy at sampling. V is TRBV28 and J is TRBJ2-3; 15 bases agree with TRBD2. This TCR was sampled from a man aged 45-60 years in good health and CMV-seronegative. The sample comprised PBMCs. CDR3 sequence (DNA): TGTGCCAGCAGTTCTCCCTATGGACTAGCGGGGGGGGACACAGATACGCAGTATTTT. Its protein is CASSSPYGLAGGDTDTQYF.